This TCR beta chain was profiled in a study of cytomegalovirus exposure and HLA in healthy donors. On the study more broadly: From 150 million to 200 million T cells, an earlier analysis saw 120 million or so unique TCR beta sequences.

CDR3 length: 14 residues. The V gene's germline CDR1 is MNHEY and CDR2 SVGAGI. The trim removed 5 bases at V and 2 bases at J, leaving 5 bases unmatched. On this clone itself: Its target is not known.

General study points: Previous analysis showed most TCR beta V segments were productive about 87% or about 30% of the time. From TCR beta sequences, most subjects' HLA-A and HLA-B alleles were reportedly predicted accurately.

The PCR ran on 60 Vbeta and 13 Jbeta primers. Some clones are missing from TCRdb's copy, which holds only in-frame ones; the method was immunoSEQ multiplex PCR. The table records over 70,000 clones, roughly three quarters of them present only once. The J gene is TRBJ2-7, the V gene TRBV6-5, with 8 positions matching TRBD2. Sample: PBMCs. This clonotype was sampled from a man aged 30 to 45 in good health and CMV-seronegative. The CDR3 region has the DNA TGTGCCAGCAGTAACGGGGGGGGGACCTACGAGCAGTACTTC. Its protein product is CASSNGGGTYEQYF.